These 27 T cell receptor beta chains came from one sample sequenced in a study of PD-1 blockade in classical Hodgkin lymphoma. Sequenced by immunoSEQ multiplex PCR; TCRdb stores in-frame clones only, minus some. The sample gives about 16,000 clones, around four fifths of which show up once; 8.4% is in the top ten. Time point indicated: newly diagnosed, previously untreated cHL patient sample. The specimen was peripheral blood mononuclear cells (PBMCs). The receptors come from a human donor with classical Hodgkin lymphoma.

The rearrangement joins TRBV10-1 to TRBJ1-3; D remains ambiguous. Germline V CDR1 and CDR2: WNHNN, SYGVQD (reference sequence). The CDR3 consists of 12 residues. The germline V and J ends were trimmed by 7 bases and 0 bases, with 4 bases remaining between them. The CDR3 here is CASKASGNTIYF. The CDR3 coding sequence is TGCGCCAGCAAGGCCTCTGGAAACACCATATATTTT.

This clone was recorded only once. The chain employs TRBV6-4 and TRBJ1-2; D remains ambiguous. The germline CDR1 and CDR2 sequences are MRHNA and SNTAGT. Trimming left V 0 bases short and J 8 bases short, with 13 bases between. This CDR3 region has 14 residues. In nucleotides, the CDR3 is TGTGCCAGCAGTGACTCAACCGAGTATGGCGGCTACACCTTC. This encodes CASSDSTEYGGYTF.

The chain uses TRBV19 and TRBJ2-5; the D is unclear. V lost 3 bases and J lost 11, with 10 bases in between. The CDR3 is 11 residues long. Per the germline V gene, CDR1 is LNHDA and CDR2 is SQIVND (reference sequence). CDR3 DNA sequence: TGTGCCAGTAGTATCGGAAGCAAACAGTACTTC. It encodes CASSIGSKQYF.

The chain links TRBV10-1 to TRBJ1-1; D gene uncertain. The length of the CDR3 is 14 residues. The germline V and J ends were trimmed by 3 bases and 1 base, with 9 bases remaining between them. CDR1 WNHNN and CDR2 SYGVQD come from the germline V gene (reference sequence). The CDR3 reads CASSETGGNTEAFF. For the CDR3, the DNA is TGCGCCAGCAGTGAAACGGGAGGGAACACTGAAGCTTTCTTT.

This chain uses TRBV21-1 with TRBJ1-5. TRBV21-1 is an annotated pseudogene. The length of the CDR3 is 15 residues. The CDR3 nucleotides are TGTGCCAGCAGCAAAGCCGGGGGGCCCAATCAGCCCCAGCATTTT. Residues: CASSKAGGPNQPQHF.

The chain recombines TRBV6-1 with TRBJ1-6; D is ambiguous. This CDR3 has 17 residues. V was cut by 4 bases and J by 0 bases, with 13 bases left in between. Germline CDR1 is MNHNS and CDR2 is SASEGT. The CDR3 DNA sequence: TGTGCCAGCAGTGCGTTGGGTGCGAGCTCCTATAATTCACCCCTCCACTTT. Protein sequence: CASSALGASSYNSPLHF.

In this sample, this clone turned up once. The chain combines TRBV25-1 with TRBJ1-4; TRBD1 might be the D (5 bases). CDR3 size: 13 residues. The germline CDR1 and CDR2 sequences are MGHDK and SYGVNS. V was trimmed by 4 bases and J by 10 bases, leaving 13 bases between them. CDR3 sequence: CASSGEGRAKLFF. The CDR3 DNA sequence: TGTGCCAGCAGTGGGGAAGGCAGGGCAAAACTGTTTTTT.

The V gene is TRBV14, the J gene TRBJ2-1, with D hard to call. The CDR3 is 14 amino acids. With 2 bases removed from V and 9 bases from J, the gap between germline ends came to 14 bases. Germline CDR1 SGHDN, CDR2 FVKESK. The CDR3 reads CASSQTALTGEQFF. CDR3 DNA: TGTGCCAGCAGCCAAACCGCCTTAACGGGTGAGCAGTTCTTC.

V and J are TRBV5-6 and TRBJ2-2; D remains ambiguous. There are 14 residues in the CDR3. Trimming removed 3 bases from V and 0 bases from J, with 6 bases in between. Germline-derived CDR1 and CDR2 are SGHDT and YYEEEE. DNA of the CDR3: TGTGCCAGCAGCTCCTCGCCGAACACCGGGGAGCTGTTTTTT. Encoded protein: CASSSSPNTGELFF.

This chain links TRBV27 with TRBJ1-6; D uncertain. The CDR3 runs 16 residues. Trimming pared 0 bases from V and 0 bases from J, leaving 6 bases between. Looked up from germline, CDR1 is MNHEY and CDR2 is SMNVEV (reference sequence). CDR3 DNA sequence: TGTGCCAGCAGTTTATCCCAATACTCCTATAATTCACCCCTCCACTTT. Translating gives CASSLSQYSYNSPLHF.

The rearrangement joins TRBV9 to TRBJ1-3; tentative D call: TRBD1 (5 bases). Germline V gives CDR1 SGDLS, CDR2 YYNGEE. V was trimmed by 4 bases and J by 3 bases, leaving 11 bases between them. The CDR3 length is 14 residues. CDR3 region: CASSRGGLGNTIYF. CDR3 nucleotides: TGTGCCAGCAGCCGTGGGGGTCTTGGAAACACCATATATTTT.

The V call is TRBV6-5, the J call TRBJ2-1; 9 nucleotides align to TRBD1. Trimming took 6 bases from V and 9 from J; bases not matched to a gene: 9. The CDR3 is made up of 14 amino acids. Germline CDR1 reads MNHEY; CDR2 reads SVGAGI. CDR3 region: CASRDRDRAPEQFF. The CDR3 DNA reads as TGTGCCAGCAGGGACCGGGACAGGGCACCTGAGCAGTTCTTC.

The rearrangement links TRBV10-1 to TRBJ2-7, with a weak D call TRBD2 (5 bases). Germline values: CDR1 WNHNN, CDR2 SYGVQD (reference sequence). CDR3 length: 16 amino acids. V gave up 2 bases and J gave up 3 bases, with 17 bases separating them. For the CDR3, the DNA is TGCGCCAGCAGTGAGGAGGGCCTCACACCGCGCTACGAGCAGTACTTC. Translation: CASSEEGLTPRYEQYF.

DNA for the CDR3: TGTGCCAGCAGCTACTTAAATGAGCAGTTCTTC. It yields the protein CASSYLNEQFF. The chain joins TRBV2 to TRBJ2-1; D is unresolved. The length of the CDR3 is 11 residues. V was cut by 6 bases and J by 7 bases, with 7 bases left in between. The germline V gene has CDR1 SNHLY and CDR2 FYNNEI.

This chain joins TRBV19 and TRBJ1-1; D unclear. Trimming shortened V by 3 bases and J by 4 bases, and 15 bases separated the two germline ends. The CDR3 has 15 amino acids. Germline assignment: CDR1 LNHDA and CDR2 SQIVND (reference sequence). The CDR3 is CASSMDLLLGTEAFF. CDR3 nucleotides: TGTGCCAGTAGTATGGACCTCCTCCTGGGCACTGAAGCTTTCTTT.

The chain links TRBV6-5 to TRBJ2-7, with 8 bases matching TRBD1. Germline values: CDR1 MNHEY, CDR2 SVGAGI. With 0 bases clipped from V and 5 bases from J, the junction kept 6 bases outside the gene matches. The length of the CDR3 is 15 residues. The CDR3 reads CASSYSGDRPHEQYF. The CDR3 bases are TGTGCCAGCAGTTACTCTGGGGACAGGCCACACGAGCAGTACTTC.

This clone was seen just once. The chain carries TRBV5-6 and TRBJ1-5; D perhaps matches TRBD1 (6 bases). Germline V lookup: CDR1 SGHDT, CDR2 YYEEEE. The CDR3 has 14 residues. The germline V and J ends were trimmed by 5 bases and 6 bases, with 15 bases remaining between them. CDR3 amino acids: CASSSPTGTQPQHF. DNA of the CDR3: TGTGCCAGCAGTTCACCTACAGGGACTCAGCCCCAGCATTTT.

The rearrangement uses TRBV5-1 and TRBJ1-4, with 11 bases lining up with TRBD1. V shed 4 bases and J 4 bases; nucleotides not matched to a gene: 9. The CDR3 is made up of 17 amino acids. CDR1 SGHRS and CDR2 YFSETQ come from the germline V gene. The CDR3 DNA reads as TGCGCCAGCAGCCCGGGACAGGGGGTCTTCGATAATGAAAAACTGTTTTTT. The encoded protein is CASSPGQGVFDNEKLFF.

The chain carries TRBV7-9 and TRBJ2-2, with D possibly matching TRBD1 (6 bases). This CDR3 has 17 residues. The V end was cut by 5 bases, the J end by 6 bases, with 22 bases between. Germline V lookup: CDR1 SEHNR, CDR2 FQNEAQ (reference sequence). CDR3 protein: CASSQLRGGLDAGELFF. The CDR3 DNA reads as TGTGCCAGCAGCCAGCTTCGAGGGGGTCTCGATGCCGGGGAGCTGTTTTTT.

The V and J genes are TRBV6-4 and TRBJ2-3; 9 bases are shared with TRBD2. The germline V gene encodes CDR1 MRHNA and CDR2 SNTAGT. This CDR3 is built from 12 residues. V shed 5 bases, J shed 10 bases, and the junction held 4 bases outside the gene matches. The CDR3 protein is CASSTLAGPQYF. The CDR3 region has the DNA TGTGCCAGCAGTACACTAGCGGGTCCGCAGTATTTT.

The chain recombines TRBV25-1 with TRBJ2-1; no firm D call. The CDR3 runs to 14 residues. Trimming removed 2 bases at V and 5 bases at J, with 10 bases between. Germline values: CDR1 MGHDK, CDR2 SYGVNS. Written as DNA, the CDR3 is TGTGCCAGCAGTGAAGGCGGTATACACAATGAGCAGTTCTTC. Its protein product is CASSEGGIHNEQFF.

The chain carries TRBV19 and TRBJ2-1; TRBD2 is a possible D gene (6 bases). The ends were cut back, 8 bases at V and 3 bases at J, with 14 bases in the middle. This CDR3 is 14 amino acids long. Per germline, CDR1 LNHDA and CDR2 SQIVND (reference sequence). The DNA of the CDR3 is TGTGCCAGTTGCGGGACTTCAAACTACAATGAGCAGTTCTTC. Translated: CASCGTSNYNEQFF.

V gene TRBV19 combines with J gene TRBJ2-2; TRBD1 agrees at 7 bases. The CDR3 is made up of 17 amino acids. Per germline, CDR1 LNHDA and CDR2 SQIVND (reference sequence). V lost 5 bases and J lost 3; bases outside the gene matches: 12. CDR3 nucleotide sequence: TGTGCCAGTAGTTTTTCCCTGGACAGGCTATACACCGGGGAGCTGTTTTTT. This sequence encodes CASSFSLDRLYTGELFF.

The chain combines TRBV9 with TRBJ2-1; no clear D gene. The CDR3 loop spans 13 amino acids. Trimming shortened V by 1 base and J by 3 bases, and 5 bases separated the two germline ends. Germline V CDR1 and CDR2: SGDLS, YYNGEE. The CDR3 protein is CASSVSVYNEQFF. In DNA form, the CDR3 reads TGTGCCAGCAGCGTATCGGTCTACAATGAGCAGTTCTTC.

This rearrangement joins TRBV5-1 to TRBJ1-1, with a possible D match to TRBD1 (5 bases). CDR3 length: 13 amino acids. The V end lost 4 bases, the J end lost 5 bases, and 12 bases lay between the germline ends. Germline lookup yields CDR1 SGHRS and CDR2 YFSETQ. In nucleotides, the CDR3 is TGCGCCAGCAGCCCCAATCAGGGTACTGAAGCTTTCTTT. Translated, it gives CASSPNQGTEAFF.

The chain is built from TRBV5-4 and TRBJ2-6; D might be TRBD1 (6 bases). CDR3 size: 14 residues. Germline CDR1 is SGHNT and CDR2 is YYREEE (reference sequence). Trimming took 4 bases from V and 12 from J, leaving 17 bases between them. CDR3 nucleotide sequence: TGTGCCAGCAGCGGGGGCTCTGGGGCGGGCGTCCTGACTTTC. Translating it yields CASSGGSGAGVLTF.

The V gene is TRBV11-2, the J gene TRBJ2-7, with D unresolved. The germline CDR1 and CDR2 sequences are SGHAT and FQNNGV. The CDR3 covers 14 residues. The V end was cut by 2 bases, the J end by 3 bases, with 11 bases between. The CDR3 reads CASSLSVTNYEQYF. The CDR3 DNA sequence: TGTGCCAGCAGCTTATCCGTTACAAACTACGAGCAGTACTTC.